The clone carrying this TCR beta chain was recorded only once. Its antigen is unidentified. These data are taken from a study of T cell responses to AZD1222 COVID-19 vaccine. Turning to the study itself: Second-dose intervals of approximately 4 or approximately 12 weeks were pooled. Overall study results and limits: Seropositive at baseline were only a handful of AZD1222 recipients.

The data were produced by immunoSEQ multiplex PCR, yet TCRdb's version contains in-frame clones alone and is incomplete. Found here are around 99,000 clones, roughly nine tenths of them singletons; the top ten hold roughly 6.9%. Germline lookup yields CDR1 MNHEY and CDR2 SVGAGI. Trimming stripped 2 bases from V and 9 bases from J, with 11 bases between. The CDR3 contains 14 residues. The rearrangement links TRBV6-5 to TRBJ1-6, with D unresolved. This specimen was peripheral blood, taken on day 0 of AZD1222 vaccination. The source is an adult in good health. The CDR3 loop reads CASSYTPLSSPLHF. The CDR3 DNA sequence: TGTGCCAGCAGTTACACCCCTTTAAGTTCACCCCTCCACTTT.